Sequencing of this T cell receptor (beta chain) was carried out in a study of siplizumab effects on memory and regulatory T cells. Findings and limits, study-wide: Neither a naive nor a memory phenotype was assignable to roughly 80-96% of proliferating CD4+ or CD8+ clones. Siplizumab significantly brought down the alloreactive sequences that trace back to unstimulated CD4+ memory cells.

The assay looked at 99,000 or so TCR templates in each sample. The data were produced by immunoSEQ multiplex PCR, yet TCRdb's version contains in-frame clones alone and is incomplete. The data contain over 90,000 clones, about 90% of them singletons. Trimming took off 3 bases at V and 4 bases at J, with 13 bases between the two ends. Per the germline V gene, CDR1 is SGHRS and CDR2 is YFSETQ. This CDR3 has 15 amino acids. Turning to this clone: Its antigen is not identified.

Sequenced sample: CD4+ T cells sorted from blood. The chain employs TRBV5-1 and TRBJ1-4, with D tentatively TRBD1 (5 bases). This receptor was identified in a human donor in good health. This chain's CDR3 is CASSSGGTGNEKLFF. In nucleotides, the CDR3 is TGCGCCAGCAGCTCGGGCGGGACGGGTAATGAAAAACTGTTTTTT.